This is a list of T cell receptor beta chains from one sample in a study of Graves' ophthalmopathy and Graves' hyperthyroidism. TCRdb re-called the multiplex PCR reads with MiXCR, one entry per CDR3 protein. The sample carries over 500,000 distinct CDR3 sequences, about a fifth recorded once. Sequencing was performed on peripheral blood. The receptors here all came from a young woman with stable Graves' hyperthyroidism. Some clones in this sample may be carry-over from other donors' samples. Both conserved end residues are part of each CDR3. Fields, in order: J gene, V gene, D gene, clone size, CDR3 protein, CDR3 DNA. A D gene is named only where the DNA matches it firmly. Size tells how often a clone was seen (once, few, many) or the class of an expanded clone, and some rows leave it out.

>TRBJ2-5|TRBV10-2|-|many
CASSESTRLDETQYF
TGCGCCAGCAGTGAGTCGACTCGGTTAGACGAGACCCAGTACTTC
>TRBJ2-5|TRBV28|-|-
CASIPWSGWETQYF
TGTGCCAGCATCCCCTGGTCTGGGTGGGAGACCCAGTACTTC
>TRBJ1-5|TRBV6-2/TRBV6-3|-|many
CASNPGHYRRNQPQHF
TGTGCCAGCAACCCGGGACACTACCGACGCAATCAGCCCCAGCATTTT
>TRBJ1-1|TRBV29-1|-|many
CSVALTGRTEAFF
TGCAGCGTTGCCTTAACAGGGAGGACTGAAGCTTTCTTT
>TRBJ2-5|TRBV7-9|-|few
CASSLGMAGAPETQYF
TGTGCCAGCAGCTTAGGAATGGCAGGGGCCCCTGAGACCCAGTACTTC
>TRBJ1-1|TRBV6-1|-|many
CASSPRWGRGTEAFF
TGTGCCAGCAGCCCCCGGTGGGGAAGGGGGACTGAAGCTTTCTTT
>TRBJ2-7|TRBV28|-|few
CASSFGVGEQYF
TGTGCCAGCAGTTTCGGGGTCGGGGAGCAGTACTTC
>TRBJ1-2|TRBV6-2/TRBV6-3|TRBD1|few
CASSYSILDREDYGYTF
TGTGCCAGCAGTTACTCGATACTGGACAGGGAGGACTATGGCTACACCTTC
>TRBJ1-1|TRBV6-1|TRBD1|few
CASRGRQGRGTEAFF
TGTGCCAGCAGAGGAAGACAGGGGCGCGGCACTGAAGCTTTCTTT
>TRBJ2-5|TRBV6-2/TRBV6-3|TRBD2|-
CASSNPVRRLAGEQETQYF
TGTGCCAGCAGTAACCCTGTGAGAAGGCTAGCGGGAGAACAAGAGACCCAGTACTTC
>TRBJ2-7|TRBV5-6|-|many
CASSLRLSAYEQYF
TGTGCCAGCAGCTTGAGGCTGTCAGCCTACGAGCAGTACTTC
>TRBJ1-1|TRBV5-1|-|few
CASSLEGRRGTEAFF
TGCGCCAGCAGCTTGGAAGGGAGAAGGGGTACTGAAGCTTTCTTT
>TRBJ2-7|TRBV3-1|-|-
CASSQEGAGTYEQYF
TGTGCCAGCAGCCAAGAAGGGGCGGGGACCTACGAGCAGTACTTC
>TRBJ2-7|TRBV20-1|TRBD2|-
CSASSGLAGYEQYF
TGCAGTGCTAGTTCAGGACTAGCGGGGTACGAGCAGTACTTC
>TRBJ2-5|TRBV7-6|-|-
CANSPRSHQETQYF
TGTGCCAACAGCCCCCGCTCCCACCAAGAGACCCAGTACTTC
>TRBJ2-7|TRBV6-5|TRBD1|many
CARSLTGVREQYF
TGTGCCCGCAGCCTAACAGGGGTTCGGGAGCAGTACTTC
>TRBJ1-1|TRBV30|-|few
CAWSLGMNTEAFF
TGTGCCTGGAGTTTGGGGATGAACACTGAAGCTTTCTTT
>TRBJ1-6|TRBV25-1|-|many
CASSVQGGVSLHF
TGTGCCAGCAGTGTACAGGGAGGAGTGTCCCTCCACTTT
>TRBJ1-2|TRBV3-1|-|many
CASSQVGLANYGYTF
TGTGCCAGCAGCCAAGTTGGGCTTGCTAACTATGGCTACACCTTC